The 16 T cell receptor beta chains reported below all come from one sample, sequenced in a study of cytomegalovirus exposure and HLA in healthy donors. With 60 Vbeta and 13 Jbeta primers, the PCR was carried out. The protocol was immunoSEQ multiplex PCR, while the TCRdb copy is restricted to in-frame clones and leaves out a portion. Of some 70,000 clones in the sample, 70% to 80% are singletons; the top ten hold more than 2.5%. What was sequenced was PBMCs. The receptors here all came from a man aged 18 to 29 in good health and CMV-seronegative.

This chain links TRBV5-1 with TRBJ1-1, with D perhaps matching TRBD1 (5 bases). The CDR3 loop spans 16 amino acids. Germline loops: CDR1 SGHRS, CDR2 YFSETQ. The V and J ends lost 4 bases and 1 base respectively, with 17 bases between them. CDR3 bases: TGCGCCAGCAGCCGGCCTTCGGGGAGGGGGAACACTGAAGCTTTCTTT. Residues: CASSRPSGRGNTEAFF.

The rearrangement links TRBV30 to TRBJ2-5, with D possibly being TRBD2 (5 bases). From germline, CDR1 is GTSNPN and CDR2 SVGIG (reference sequence). Trimming shortened V by 0 bases and J by 5 bases, and 16 bases separated the two germline ends. The CDR3 sequence is 15 residues long. This CDR3 reads CAWSVHETRWETQYF. CDR3 in DNA: TGTGCCTGGAGTGTACACGAAACTAGGTGGGAGACCCAGTACTTC. Based on the CDR3 plus reference TRBV30 and TRBJ2-5, the full variable domain is SQTIHQWPATLVQPVGSPLSLECTVEGTSNPNLYWYRQAAGRGLQLLFYSVGIGQISSEVPQNLSASRPQDRQFILSSKKLLLSDSGFYLCAWSVHETRWETQYFGPGTRLLVL.

The chain employs TRBV5-1 and TRBJ2-2, with 10 bases that match TRBD1. The V gene end was trimmed by 0 bases and the J gene end by 3 bases; junction bases not matched to a gene: 2. From germline, CDR1 is SGHRS and CDR2 YFSETQ. The CDR3 loop spans 16 amino acids. CDR3 region: CASSLGQGADTGELFF. CDR3 sequence (DNA): TGCGCCAGCAGCTTGGGACAGGGGGCGGACACCGGGGAGCTGTTTTTT.

V usage is TRBV6-5 and J usage is TRBJ1-2; D is ambiguous. This CDR3 comprises 14 residues. Per the germline V gene, CDR1 is MNHEY and CDR2 is SVGAGI. Trimming took 0 bases from V and 4 from J, leaving 9 bases between them. The CDR3 DNA reads TGTGCCAGCAGTTACTCGATGGGCAGCTATGGCTACACCTTC. As protein: CASSYSMGSYGYTF.

This clone was observed a single time. The chain joins TRBV2 to TRBJ1-5; D ambiguous. V gave up 1 base and J gave up 2 bases, with 9 bases separating them. The CDR3 spans 15 residues. Per the germline V gene, CDR1 is SNHLY and CDR2 is FYNNEI. CDR3 protein: CASSEGAGGNQPQHF. DNA for the CDR3: TGTGCCAGCAGTGAAGGAGCCGGAGGCAATCAGCCCCAGCATTTT.

The genes are TRBV27 and TRBJ1-3; no clear D gene. Germline CDR1 reads MNHEY; CDR2 reads SMNVEV (reference sequence). The CDR3 runs 16 residues. V shed 0 bases and J shed 0 bases, with 9 bases lying between them. CDR3 in DNA: TGTGCCAGCAGTTTATCGCACAGCCTCTCTGGAAACACCATATATTTT. Translated, it gives CASSLSHSLSGNTIYF.

This clone was counted once. This chain links TRBV19 with TRBJ1-5, with 8 bases matching TRBD1. Per germline, CDR1 LNHDA and CDR2 SQIVND (reference sequence). The J segment lost 6 bases and the V segment lost 6 bases, leaving 19 bases of the junction unmatched. There are 18 residues in the CDR3. The CDR3 DNA sequence: TGTGCCAGTAGCCCCTTGTTTTCCGGGGACAGGCGACTTCAGCCCCAGCATTTT. It is translated as CASSPLFSGDRRLQPQHF.

This clone is medium-sized by share. V is TRBV4-3 and J is TRBJ2-5; 9 bases fit TRBD2. V shed 0 bases and J 1 base; nucleotides not matched to a gene: 0. The CDR3 totals 15 residues. Germline V CDR1 and CDR2: LGHNA, YSLEER. The CDR3 nucleotides read TGCGCCAGCAGCCAAGAGCGGGGGGGCCAAGAGACCCAGTACTTC. Translation: CASSQERGGQETQYF.

The rearrangement links TRBV6-1 to TRBJ1-1; 10 bases map to TRBD1. Germline V lookup: CDR1 MNHNS, CDR2 SASEGT. The CDR3 loop spans 15 amino acids. Trimming took 3 bases from V and 5 from J; bases not matched to a gene: 6. Here the CDR3 DNA reads TGTGCCAGCAGTGAGGTGACAGGGGGCAGAACTGAAGCTTTCTTT. This gives the protein CASSEVTGGRTEAFF.

The chain combines TRBV5-1 with TRBJ2-3, with 11 bases lining up with TRBD2. V was pared by 0 bases and J by 4 bases, with 7 bases of the junction left unmatched. This CDR3 spans 17 amino acids. Germline CDR1 reads SGHRS; CDR2 reads YFSETQ. CDR3 nucleotide sequence: TGCGCCAGCAGCTTGGTGACTAGCGGGGAAAATGCAGATACGCAGTATTTT. It specifies CASSLVTSGENADTQYF.

The chain combines TRBV27 with TRBJ2-2, with 8 bases lining up with TRBD2. The CDR3 runs 16 residues. Looked up from germline, CDR1 is MNHEY and CDR2 is SMNVEV (reference sequence). The J segment lost 4 bases and the V segment lost 3 bases, leaving 7 bases of the junction unmatched. CDR3 sequence reads: CASSFNGGAGTGELFF. Written as DNA, the CDR3 is TGTGCCAGCAGTTTCAACGGGGGGGCGGGCACCGGGGAGCTGTTTTTT.

The V gene is TRBV14, the J gene TRBJ2-5, with TRBD1 identical over 7 bases. The CDR3 contains 14 residues. CDR1 SGHDN and CDR2 FVKESK come from the germline V gene. V shed 0 bases, J shed 4 bases, and the junction held 2 bases outside the gene matches. Here the CDR3 DNA reads TGTGCCAGCAGCCAAGAGACAGGGAGAGAGACCCAGTACTTC. This encodes CASSQETGRETQYF.

This clone was seen only once. Relative to the germline gene, one junction end is altered; a read error may explain this. V and J are TRBV30 and TRBJ2-7, with D possibly TRBD2 on 6 matching bases. This CDR3 is 16 amino acids long. CDR1 GTSNPN and CDR2 SVGIG come from the germline V gene (reference sequence). The CDR3 here is CAWSVLDRGSSYEQCF. The CDR3 DNA reads TGTGCCTGGAGTGTACTGGACCGGGGGAGCTCCTACGAGCAGTGCTTC.

This clone was seen once. The chain combines TRBV4-1 with TRBJ1-1; D is undetermined. The CDR3 has 16 residues. The germline V gene has CDR1 MGHRA and CDR2 YSYEKL. The V gene lost 0 bases and the J gene lost 1 base, with 12 bases spanning the gap. The CDR3 nucleotides read TGCGCCAGCAGCCAAGAGAGGCGGACTCGGAACACTGAAGCTTTCTTT. This sequence encodes CASSQERRTRNTEAFF.

The V and J genes are TRBV2 and TRBJ2-3; 11 bases are shared with TRBD2. The CDR3 spans 17 residues. Germline loops: CDR1 SNHLY, CDR2 FYNNEI. Trimming at V came to 11 bases and at J to 0 bases, leaving 13 bases not matched to a gene. CDR3 amino acids: CAGPQLAGAPSTDTQYF. In DNA form, the CDR3 reads TGTGCCGGACCCCAACTAGCGGGGGCACCTAGCACAGATACGCAGTATTTT.

CDR3 sequence: CASSPRQGRANTEAFF. The CDR3 bases are TGCGCCAGCAGCCCCCGACAGGGAAGGGCGAACACTGAAGCTTTCTTT. The V call is TRBV5-1, the J call TRBJ1-1; 7 bases align to TRBD1. Germline V gene data show CDR1 as SGHRS and CDR2 as YFSETQ. V shed 4 bases and J 1 base; nucleotides not matched to a gene: 10. The CDR3 is 16 residues long.